This entry lists 18 T cell receptor beta chains sequenced from one sample in a study of T-cell reconstitution after alpha-beta-depleted transplantation in children. Unique molecular identifiers were used to barcode this TCRbeta library. From the PCR reads, TCRdb called clonotypes with MiXCR, one entry per CDR3 protein. The repertoire holds about 130,000 distinct CDR3 sequences, with roughly 9% as singletons. Sequenced here: PBMCs, mostly from graft donor cells, sampled 180 days after TCRalphabeta/CD19-depleted stem cell transplant. These receptor sequences come from a girl under three years old who had a stem cell transplant for combined immunodeficiency, so the T cells may come from the graft donor.

This clonotype occurred many times. This chain joins TRBV29-1 and TRBJ2-3; 7 nucleotides align to TRBD1. This CDR3 region has 18 residues. Trimming removed 4 bases from V and 0 bases from J; junction bases left unmatched: 16. Germline V gene sequence: CDR1 SQVTM, CDR2 ANQGSEA. The CDR3 is CSVARGQVDLLSTDTQYF. The CDR3 DNA sequence: TGCAGCGTTGCGAGAGGACAGGTGGACCTTCTTAGCACAGATACGCAGTATTTT.

This clonotype is medium-sized (0.01 to 0.1%) in the sample. The chain joins TRBV27 to TRBJ2-3; 11 nucleotides agree with TRBD2. Germline CDR1 reads MNHEY; CDR2 reads SMNVEV (reference sequence). V gave up 6 bases and J gave up 0 bases; unmatched junction bases: 11. This CDR3 region has 18 residues. This chain's CDR3 is CASRRWLAGGVSTDTQYF. The DNA of the CDR3 is TGTGCCAGCAGAAGGTGGCTAGCGGGGGGTGTTAGCACAGATACGCAGTATTTT.

The V call is TRBV7-9, the J call TRBJ1-3, with D perhaps TRBD1 (6 bases). Trimming left V 2 bases short and J 2 bases short, with 16 bases between. Germline loops: CDR1 SEHNR, CDR2 FQNEAQ (reference sequence). The CDR3 loop spans 17 amino acids. CDR3 in DNA: TGTGCCAGCAGCTTACCCCCGAAATGGACAGCTGGAAACACCATATATTTT. Translating gives CASSLPPKWTAGNTIYF.

This clonotype appeared many times. This rearrangement joins TRBV29-1 to TRBJ2-3, with 10 bases lining up with TRBD1. The CDR3 sequence is 15 residues long. The junction had 8 bases not matched to a gene; V was cut back by 7 bases and J by 1 base. The V gene's germline CDR1 is SQVTM and CDR2 ANQGSEA. As DNA, the CDR3 is TGCAGCGCTCCCCTCGGACAGGGGGGCACAGATACGCAGTATTTT. Translated: CSAPLGQGGTDTQYF.

This clonotype was seen many times. The J gene is TRBJ2-7, the V gene TRBV20-1; 14 nucleotides match TRBD2. With 4 bases clipped from V and 4 bases from J, the junction kept 9 bases outside the gene matches. This CDR3 comprises 16 residues. Germline V CDR1 and CDR2: DFQATT, SNEGSKA (reference sequence). In nucleotides, the CDR3 is TGCAGTGCTAAAGGACTAGCGGGAGGTACCTGGTACGAGCAGTACTTC. Protein: CSAKGLAGGTWYEQYF.

This clonotype was recorded a few times. The rearrangement links TRBV12-3 or TRBV12-4 to TRBJ1-6; maybe TRBD1 (5 bases). V gave up 3 bases and J gave up 10 bases, with 16 bases separating them. The CDR3 has 15 residues. In DNA, the CDR3 is TGTGCCAGCAGTTTGGGGACGGGGGTTCGCTCACCCCTCCACTTT. It yields the protein CASSLGTGVRSPLHF.

This clonotype was observed at least ten times. The CDR3 DNA reads TGCAGTGCTAGACAAGGGCCTCAGCCCCAGCATTTT. Its translation is CSARQGPQPQHF. The genes are TRBV20-1 and TRBJ1-5; no reliable D call. V lost 2 bases to trimming and J lost 6 bases, with 8 bases between them. This CDR3 spans 12 amino acids. CDR1 DFQATT and CDR2 SNEGSKA come from the germline V gene (reference sequence).

This clonotype has ten or more counts. The rearrangement links TRBV7-2 to TRBJ2-7, with D possibly matching TRBD1 (6 bases). Germline CDR1 SGHTA, CDR2 FQGNSA. The CDR3 length is 16 residues. V was clipped by 4 bases and J by 3 bases, with 19 bases between them. DNA of the CDR3: TGTGCCAGCAGCTCGTCACAGGGTTGGCTATTCTACGAGCAGTACTTC. Its protein is CASSSSQGWLFYEQYF.

This clonotype was seen a handful of times. The J gene is TRBJ2-3, the V gene TRBV12-3 or TRBV12-4; D call uncertain. There are 15 residues in the CDR3. V dropped 3 bases and J dropped 0 bases, with 10 bases sitting between them. The CDR3 is CASSLSRYSTDTQYF. CDR3 bases: TGTGCCAGCAGTTTGAGCCGCTACAGCACAGATACGCAGTATTTT.

This clonotype was counted at least ten times. The V gene is TRBV5-1, the J gene TRBJ2-1; D not resolved. V lost 0 bases, J lost 4 bases, and 11 bases lay in between. CDR1 and CDR2 from the germline V gene are SGHRS and YFSETQ. CDR3 size: 15 residues. CDR3 region: CASSLVGPLYNEQFF. The CDR3 nucleotides read TGCGCCAGCAGCTTGGTAGGACCCCTTTACAATGAGCAGTTCTTC.

This clonotype was detected only a few times. The chain recombines TRBV28 with TRBJ2-7, with D unresolved. Per the germline V gene, CDR1 is MDHEN and CDR2 is SYDVKM. The CDR3 totals 9 residues. V lost 5 bases to trimming and J lost 9 bases, with 5 bases between them. In nucleotides, the CDR3 is TGTGCCAGCAGTGTGGGGCAGTACTTC. As protein: CASSVGQYF. The full variable domain, in which reference TRBV28 and TRBJ2-7 provide the parts outside the CDR3, is DVKVTQSSRYLVKRTGEKVFLECVQDMDHENMFWYRQDPGLGLRLIYFSYDVKMKEKGDIPEGYSVSREKKERFSLILESASTNQTSMYLCASSVGQYFGPGTRLTVT.

This clonotype was detected only a few times. J is TRBJ2-5 and V is TRBV12-3 or TRBV12-4; no reliable D call. V was trimmed by 5 bases and J by 1 base, leaving 8 bases between them. The CDR3 consists of 13 residues. The CDR3 DNA sequence: TGTGCCAGCAGTCGGGCCTTCCAAGAGACCCAGTACTTC. This codes for CASSRAFQETQYF.

This clonotype occurred a few times. V usage is TRBV4-3 and J usage is TRBJ2-3; D remains ambiguous. The CDR3 runs to 13 residues. The V end was cut by 0 bases, the J end by 5 bases, with 6 bases between. In germline, CDR1 is LGHNA, CDR2 YSLEER. Here the CDR3 DNA reads TGCGCCAGCAGCCAAGACGAAGGAGATACGCAGTATTTT. Translating gives CASSQDEGDTQYF.

V is TRBV12-3 or TRBV12-4 and J is TRBJ1-1, with a possible D match to TRBD1 (5 bases). V shed 2 bases and J shed 3 bases, with 19 bases lying between them. This CDR3 is 17 amino acids long. The CDR3 protein is CASSLRFHQGLDTEAFF. The DNA of the CDR3 is TGTGCCAGCAGTTTAAGGTTTCATCAGGGATTGGACACTGAAGCTTTCTTT.

The chain is built from TRBV5-1 and TRBJ2-5; D perhaps matches TRBD2 (6 bases). Per the germline V gene, CDR1 is SGHRS and CDR2 is YFSETQ. There are 14 residues in the CDR3. V lost 4 bases and J 7 bases, leaving 17 bases between the germline ends. CDR3 residues: CASSVGTEGGTQYF. The CDR3 DNA follows: TGCGCCAGCAGCGTTGGGACTGAAGGAGGGACCCAGTACTTC.

CDR3 sequence: CASSKDSNYGYTF. The DNA of the CDR3 is TGTGCCAGCAGCAAGGACAGTAACTATGGCTACACCTTC. The chain links TRBV5-5 to TRBJ1-2, with a weak D call TRBD1 (6 bases). This CDR3 has 13 residues. CDR1 and CDR2 (germline): SGHKS, YYEKEE (reference sequence). V lost 4 bases and J 1 base, leaving 8 bases between the germline ends.

The chain carries TRBV2 and TRBJ2-1; the D gene is possibly TRBD2 (5 bases). V lost 2 bases and J lost 7, with 9 bases in between. Germline values: CDR1 SNHLY, CDR2 FYNNEI. The length of the CDR3 is 13 residues. CDR3 in DNA: TGTGCCAGCAGTGAACTTACGGGGAATGAGCAGTTCTTC. Encoded protein: CASSELTGNEQFF.

The chain employs TRBV7-7 and TRBJ2-2; D ambiguous. This CDR3 is built from 14 residues. Germline assignment: CDR1 SSHAT and CDR2 FNYEAQ (reference sequence). V shed 5 bases and J shed 1 base, with 8 bases lying between them. The CDR3 sequence: CASSDMMNTGELFF. The DNA of the CDR3 is TGTGCCAGCAGCGACATGATGAACACCGGGGAGCTGTTTTTT.